Described below is a single T cell receptor (beta chain) sequence and its context. These data come from a study of shared clonotypes between healthy human individuals. An assay was performed, and its level was deep. As originally analysed: Because ImmunoSEQ provided only junction sequences with no quality scores, the filtering differed. Produced via immunoSEQ multiplex PCR; TCRdb's table is partial and in-frame only. That table supplies the V and J calls and clone size; D and trimming were determined from the DNA. The data contain some 1,900,000 clones, around 96% of them singletons. V was cut by 1 base and J by 6 bases, with 12 bases left in between. The CDR3 length is 14 residues. Germline CDR1 is SEHNR and CDR2 is FQNEAQ (reference sequence). Naive CD8 cells, CD45RO-negative and positively selected for CCR7, excluded terminally differentiated effector memory CD45RA+ cells.

Sequencing input: naive CD8+ T cells sorted from blood. This receptor was taken from a man between 18 and 29 years old in good health. This chain uses TRBV7-9 with TRBJ1-2; the D gene is possibly TRBD1 (5 bases). The CDR3: CASSLGREGNGYTF. The CDR3 bases are TGTGCCAGCAGCTTAGGCAGGGAGGGAAATGGCTACACCTTC.